These 3 T cell receptor beta chains share one sample of origin, sequenced in a study of blood T cells in healthy people across ages. With a J-beta primer mix and a sample-barcoded 5' primer, a second PCR ran 7 to 11 cycles. Via MiXCR, TCRdb re-called the 5' RACE reads, giving one row per CDR3 protein. The data contain 1.5 million to 2 million distinct CDR3 sequences, about 50% of them singletons. Sequenced: blood. The receptor source for this set is a woman aged 35 to 49 in good health.

This clonotype was observed a few times. The rearrangement uses TRBV5-1 and TRBJ2-7; either TRBD1 or TRBD2 may fit D (5 bases each). Germline V gives CDR1 SGHRS, CDR2 YFSETQ. V was shortened by 5 bases and J by 1 base, with 16 bases between the two germline ends. The CDR3 loop spans 15 amino acids. As DNA, the CDR3 is TGCGCCAGCAGTGAGGGGCCAGGACCATCCTACGAGCAGTACTTC. Its protein is CASSEGPGPSYEQYF.

The chain uses TRBV7-9 and TRBJ2-7; perhaps D is TRBD1 or TRBD2 (6 bases each). The J call may be mistaken, given a closer DNA end match to TRBJ2-4. The CDR3 is made up of 16 amino acids. CDR1 is SEHNR and CDR2 is FQNEAQ in the germline V gene (reference sequence). CDR3 sequence (DNA): TGTGCCAGCAGCCCCCCCGGGGGCTCAGCCAAAAACATTCAGTACTTC. Residues: CASSPPGGSAKNIQYF.

This clonotype occurred a few times. The V and J genes are TRBV18 and TRBJ2-7, with 7 positions matching TRBD1. The V gene end was trimmed by 3 bases and the J gene end by 3 bases; junction bases not matched to a gene: 8. CDR3 length: 15 residues. CDR1 KGHSH and CDR2 LQKENI come from the germline V gene. The CDR3 bases are TGTGCCAGCTCACCTTCGACAGGGCATCGCTACGAGCAGTACTTC. Its protein product is CASSPSTGHRYEQYF.